This note documents a single T cell receptor beta chain sequence. Only a few counts were recorded for this clonotype. Its antigen is unknown. One base away there is no much larger clone; base qualities are not given. The sample comes from a study of post-analysis software for immune sequencing data (dated by TCRdb to about 2015). As for the study more broadly: The recorded disease courses included relapsing-remitting, secondary progressive and progressive-relapsing multiple sclerosis, and some patients had no subtype annotation. The patient repertoires were compared against approximately eleven previously published healthy control repertoires obtained from donors aged about 6 to 25 years. A subset of samples was prepared in parallel using single-end sample barcoding, then pooled and co-amplified after Illumina adapter ligation.

V is shortened by 0 bases, J by 1 base, and the region joining them spans 16 bases. The germline V gene gives CDR1 as LGHNA and CDR2 as YNFKEQ. The CDR3 runs 17 amino acids, cysteine and phenylalanine included. Only CDR3 DNA is held: 51 bases, read in frame from base 1. To demonstrate the VDJtools post-analysis software, the study profiled TCR beta repertoires from the peripheral blood of 13 young patients with multiple sclerosis. The patients with multiple sclerosis were children and adolescents between about 6 and 16 years of age. The library was prepared using PCR. The sequencer listed for this sample is Illumina HiSeq 2500. To reduce PCR and sequencing biases, unique molecular identifiers were incorporated into the TCR beta cDNA libraries. Roughly 500,000 cDNA molecules were obtained for every 1 to 10 million input T cells, so each molecule roughly corresponded to one T cell. The patient libraries were prepared and sequenced using the same protocol as the earlier healthy control dataset. Samples belonging to the same batch were prepared together, multiplexed and sequenced on a shared HiSeq lane. On the authors' methods: MIGEC was used to process the raw barcoded reads, and molecular identifier groups with only a single read were discarded before consensus assembly and CDR3 extraction. VDJtools was used for post-analysis of the clonotype tables, and diversity was normalized by down-sampling every dataset to the size of the smallest sample. In repertoire overlap clustering, CDR3 amino acid sequences, but not nucleotide sequences, were matched to correct batch-related cross-sample contamination. TCRdb itself trimmed the public reads at Q25 with fastp, ran MiXCR and retained productive beta chains. Merged by CDR3 protein, the rows form single entries marked with the most common genes and DNA. The V and J calls follow TCRdb's processing rather than the paper's. The sample profile shows a few hundred thousand distinct CDR3 sequences; 36% of them were found once. The top ten clonotypes cover 4% to 5.5% of the sample.

What the research found in general, with its limitations: Multiple sclerosis patients had significantly lower normalized Chao1 diversity than controls, a result that suggests substantial peripheral T-cell clonal expansion. Several TRBV segments, including TRBV5-6, TRBV5-1 and TRBV20-1, were significantly more frequent in patients than controls. The control group was slightly older than the multiple sclerosis patient group. When samples were clustered directly using the F measure, samples prepared in the same batch co-clustered strongly, which prompted a batch-effect correction.

The source is a girl aged 5-17 years with multiple sclerosis. Sequenced: blood. The chain is made from TRBV4-2 and TRBJ2-7, with TRBD2 as a weak D call on 6 bases. CDR3 reads: CASSQDMGGHRSYEQYF. The bases are TGTGCCAGCAGCCAAGATATGGGGGGTCATCGATCCTACGAGCAGTACTTC.